The rows below give T cell receptor beta chains drawn from one sample of a study of T cell changes during pregnancy in multiple sclerosis. Method: immunoSEQ multiplex PCR; TCRdb's copy keeps in-frame clones and lacks some. The sample has 30,000 or so clones; 89% are singletons. This specimen consisted of CD8+ T cells from peripheral blood mononuclear cells, obtained in the third trimester of pregnancy. These receptors originate from a female donor with multiple sclerosis, enrolled in a pregnancy study. Both conserved end residues are part of each CDR3. The order of the fields is J gene, D gene, V gene, clone size, CDR3 protein, CDR3 DNA. D genes are given only for firm matches. A row's size may be missing; if present it is once, few, many or a size class.

TRBJ2-1 | - | TRBV5-6 | - | CASSPGRGSYNEQFF | TGTGCCAGCAGCCCTGGACGGGGCTCCTACAATGAGCAGTTCTTC
TRBJ2-7 | TRBD2 | TRBV28 | - | CASSSGASSYEQYF | TGTGCCAGCTCCAGCGGGGCTTCCTCCTACGAGCAGTACTTC
TRBJ1-1 | - | TRBV6-5 | - | CASSYGLADTEAFF | TGTGCCAGCAGTTACGGACTGGCGGACACTGAAGCTTTCTTT
TRBJ2-7 | TRBD1 | TRBV28 | - | CASSLYGTGDDEQYF | TGTGCCAGCAGTTTATATGGGACAGGGGACGACGAGCAGTACTTC
TRBJ2-7 | TRBD2 | TRBV4-1 | - | CASSAVAGASYEQYF | TGCGCCAGCAGCGCTGTAGCGGGGGCCAGCTACGAGCAGTACTTC
TRBJ2-7 | TRBD2 | TRBV18 | once | CASSLGLAGDTYEQYF | TGTGCCAGCTCACTAGGACTAGCGGGAGACACCTACGAGCAGTACTTC
TRBJ1-1 | - | TRBV11-2 | once | CASSFGRGTEAFF | TGTGCCAGCAGCTTTGGCAGGGGAACTGAAGCTTTCTTT
TRBJ2-7 | TRBD1 | TRBV14 | - | CASSHTRGPYEQYF | TGTGCCAGCAGCCACACCAGGGGGCCCTACGAGCAGTACTTC
TRBJ1-4 | - | TRBV4-1 | - | CASSQGQAWVFEKLFF | TGCGCCAGCAGCCAAGGTCAGGCTTGGGTCTTTGAAAAACTGTTTTTT
TRBJ2-1 | - | TRBV6-5 | - | CASSYRGRSSYNEQFF | TGTGCCAGCAGTTATAGGGGCCGGAGCTCCTACAATGAGCAGTTCTTC
TRBJ1-5 | - | TRBV6-1 | - | CASSENPPGNQPQHF | TGTGCCAGCAGTGAAAATCCGCCAGGGAATCAGCCCCAGCATTTT
TRBJ1-1 | - | TRBV4-1 | - | CASSSDPGRTEAFF | TGCGCCAGCAGTTCCGACCCGGGGAGAACTGAAGCTTTCTTT
TRBJ2-1 | - | TRBV2 | - | CASSAGQLYNEQFF | TGTGCCAGCAGTGCAGGGCAGTTATACAATGAGCAGTTCTTC
TRBJ2-2 | - | TRBV4-2 | - | CASSQGGEAGELFF | TGTGCCAGCAGCCAAGGCGGGGAGGCCGGGGAGCTGTTTTTT
TRBJ1-2 | - | TRBV27 | - | CASSLSRGDKYYGYTF | TGTGCCAGCAGTTTATCGCGGGGGGACAAGTACTATGGCTACACCTTC